This TCR beta chain came from a study of T cells after posttransplantation cyclophosphamide (dated by TCRdb to about 2016). Background on the whole study: T cell repertoire reconstitution was tracked by TRB sequencing after myeloablative bone marrow transplantation in which posttransplantation cyclophosphamide was used as GVHD prophylaxis. Up to roughly 3 additional blood samples from 2 to 5.2 years after transplant were also TRB-sequenced in 3 patients, as was pretransplant blood from a handful of patients. TRB sequencing was performed on blood from all 35 or so PTCy patients with 1-year posttransplant specimens. Public TRB sequences were compared against a database of over 3,000 sequences linked to responses to pathogens, tumor antigens, self-antigens and alloantigens. Samples from about 35 PTCy-treated patients, along with samples from around 16 of their related bone marrow donors, underwent antigen receptor sequencing. Because TRA and TRB clonality were tightly correlated in roughly 10 samples, subsequent TCR analyses were focused on TRB only.

Peripheral blood samples were provided by related bone marrow donors on the day of marrow donation. Peripheral blood and bone marrow mononuclear cells were isolated by Ficoll-Hypaque density centrifugation and cryopreserved. CD4+ and CD8+ T cells, including naive and memory subsets, were sorted by FACS on a FACSAria II. Beyond this particular receptor, the publication reports: The TRB repertoires of T cells infiltrating skin or GI tract showed only limited overlap with the TRB repertoires of T cells in blood. Across around 40 patients, TRB clonality was highly associated with recipient CMV seropositivity and CMV reactivation, and diversity in PTCy patients was similar to diversity in CNI/methotrexate controls. Donor-recipient similarity was low at 1-2 months but increased during the first year, and donor CD8+ memory clones often dominated later blood repertoires.

V gives up 0 bases and J gives up 0 bases, and the segment between their germline ends measures 7 bases. Sequences SGHRS (CDR1) and YFSETQ (CDR2) are obtained from the germline V gene. The CDR3 holds 15 amino acids from the cysteine to the phenylalanine. Only the CDR3 part of the read is kept: 45 bases, read in frame from the first base. About this clone itself: Its antigen has not been determined. Base-call qualities are not available, and no considerably larger clone is one nucleotide away.

TRB sequencing was run on genomic DNA with either the immunoSEQ assay at survey resolution or the hsTCRB kit. The published analysis was carried out like this. Initial read processing used immunoSEQ software, and repertoire analyses used the LymphoSeq R package. Clonality was calculated as 1 minus normalized Shannon entropy, and the Gini coefficient was also calculated for each TRB dataset. Phenotypes of unsorted samples were inferred by mapping TRB sequences from sorted subsets of the recipient or donor onto the same recipient's unsorted samples. TCRdb obtained this table from immuneACCESS and retained in-frame rearrangements with V and J assigned. These tables miss some clones; where compared with another copy, unresolved V genes account for less than half of the shortfall, and the remainder is unexplained. The V and J calls and the clone size are those of that table, but D and trimming were determined from the DNA. Across this sample there are about 7,300 clones, with about 91% seen only once. The ten most abundant clones make up under 5% of the sample.

The sequence was collected from a woman between 45 and 60 years old in good health and a related stem cell transplant donor. Here the chain combines TRBV5-1 and TRBJ2-1, with no D gene named confidently. Sequencing was carried out using CD4+ T cells sorted from blood. Read as DNA, the sequence is TGCGCCAGCAGCTTGGCCCAGATCTCCTACAATGAGCAGTTCTTC. This translates into CASSLAQISYNEQFF. Joined to the reference TRBV5-1 and TRBJ2-1 proteins, this CDR3 gives the full variable domain: KAGVTQTPRYLIKTRGQQVTLSCSPISGHRSVSWYQQTPGQGLQFLFEYFSETQRNKGNFPGRFSGRQFSNSRSEMNVSTLELGDSALYLCASSLAQISYNEQFFGPGTRLTVL.